The entry that follows covers one TCR beta chain sequence. The data stem from a study of blood T cell repertoires in COVID-19. At the level of the study: Material from acute and convalescent COVID-19 was sourced from the United States, Italy and Spain. From T cells, B-cell-depleted T cells, or PBMCs came the material, which was cDNA or gDNA.

V lost 3 bases to trimming and J lost 7 bases; unmatched junction nucleotides: 7. The CDR3 contains 14 residues. In germline, CDR1 is KGHSH, CDR2 LQKENI. Per the authors' pipeline: Nucleated cell counts were estimated from reference gene primer amplification. Sequencing used immunoSEQ multiplex PCR; TCRdb keeps in-frame clones, though not all of them. The V and J calls and clone size are taken from that table; D and trimming were inferred from the DNA. This table holds approximately 300,000 clones, just under 90% found once. The sequenced sample was peripheral blood. The chain has TRBV18 and TRBJ1-1; 8 bases agree with TRBD1. The clonotype was recovered from a woman aged 40 to 50 with acute or convalescent COVID-19. The CDR3: CASSPQTGDVEAFF. The CDR3 DNA reads as TGTGCCAGCTCACCGCAGACAGGGGACGTTGAAGCTTTCTTT. Using reference TRBV18 and TRBJ1-1 for the parts outside the CDR3, the full variable domain is NAGVMQNPRHLVRRRGQEARLRCSPMKGHSHVYWYRQLPEEGLKFMVYLQKENIIDESGMPKERFSAEFPKEGPSILRIQQVVRGDSAAYFCASSPQTGDVEAFFGQGTRLTVV.